This T cell receptor (beta chain) was recorded in a study of beta chain features in type 1 diabetes. Study findings and constraints: Fewer insertions but more deletions were seen at VDJ junctions in type 1 diabetes patients. Patients' naive, central memory and Treg TCRB repertoires seemed closer to one another than those of healthy donors. A moderate, significant TCRB CDR3 shortening appeared in type 1 diabetes across four CD4+ subsets. High-TCR-expressing cells could be over-represented by cDNA sequencing.

Sorting that relied on CD45RO/CCR7/CD25/CD127/CD95/CD27 yielded CD4+ naive, central memory, regulatory and stem cell-like memory cells. Of the isolated RNA, all was reverse transcribed, and so the sequenced material was expressed TCRB transcripts. Assay used: immunoSEQ multiplex PCR; TCRdb lists only in-frame clones, some missing. The data show more than 250,000 clones, roughly 20% seen once. Of note for this clone: The antigen is not known.

Trimming shortened V by 1 base and J by 16 bases, and 14 bases separated the two germline ends. The CDR3 consists of 13 residues. From germline, CDR1 is SGHDN and CDR2 FVKESK. Sequenced input: naive CD4+ T cells from blood. This sequence joins TRBV14 and TRBJ1-6, with D hard to call. This sequence originates from a woman in her forties with type 1 diabetes. CDR3 amino acids: CASSQALGGGLHF. CDR3 nucleotides: TGTGCCAGCAGCCAAGCGCTAGGAGGAGGGCTCCACTTT.